This TCR beta chain appears in the sequencing data of a study of cytomegalovirus exposure and HLA in healthy donors. As regards this clone: Its cognate antigen is unknown.

Looked up from germline, CDR1 is MDHEN and CDR2 is SYDVKM. This CDR3 is 15 amino acids long. Losses at the gene ends were 4 bases for V and 8 bases for J; bases not matched to a gene: 13. The data were produced by immunoSEQ multiplex PCR, yet TCRdb's version contains in-frame clones alone and is incomplete. The sample yields under 100,000 clones, approximately 84% seen once. Study observations and caveats: As confirmed in vitro, three CMV-associated chains were specific for CMV antigens. As was reported, the classifier diagnosed cytomegalovirus status with high specificity and sensitivity.

The chain recombines TRBV28 with TRBJ1-2, with TRBD1 matching 7 bases. The receptor's source is a woman younger than 30 in good health and CMV-seropositive. Sequenced sample: PBMCs. The CDR3 reads CASSSHLPGGKGYTF. As DNA, the CDR3 is TGTGCCAGCAGTTCGCACTTACCAGGGGGTAAAGGCTACACCTTC.